The T cell receptor (beta chain) described here comes from a study of radiation and T cells in renal cell carcinoma. Sequenced by immunoSEQ multiplex PCR; TCRdb stores in-frame clones only, minus some. This table has about 170,000 clones, about 87% appearing once. V lost 0 bases to trimming and J lost 2 bases; unmatched junction nucleotides: 4. The CDR3 loop spans 16 amino acids. Germline assignment: CDR1 SGHDN and CDR2 FVKESK. As for time point: blood 4 weeks post-SBRT, at nephrectomy. Treatment denoted: 15 Gy SBRT to primary tumor, nephrectomy 4 weeks later. The material was blood, obtained from a patient whose treatment included radiotherapy and nephrectomy. This chain links TRBV14 with TRBJ2-3; 8 positions agree with TRBD1. The TCR originated in a woman between 45 and 65 years old with renal cell carcinoma. The DNA for the CDR3 is TGTGCCAGCAGCCAAGATCAGGGGGCCATCACAGATACGCAGTATTTT. Its protein is CASSQDQGAITDTQYF.